Below are 10 T cell receptor beta chains sequenced from a single sample in a study of cytomegalovirus exposure and HLA in healthy donors. This PCR relied on a set of 60 Vbeta primers and 13 Jbeta primers. Here immunoSEQ multiplex PCR was the method, and the copy in TCRdb shows in-frame clones only, minus some. The sample has 55,000 to 90,000 clones; around 78% are singletons. Material: PBMCs. The receptor set was obtained from a man aged 50-60 years in good health and CMV-seronegative.

The V and J genes are TRBV13 and TRBJ2-5, with D unclear. Germline V gene lookup returns CDR1 PRHDT and CDR2 FYEKMQ (reference sequence). V was pared by 1 base and J by 2 bases, with 2 bases between. The CDR3 sequence is 12 residues long. The CDR3 DNA follows: TGTGCCAGCAGCTTAGTACAAGAGACCCAGTACTTC. Translation gives CASSLVQETQYF.

The chain links TRBV18 to TRBJ1-3; D remains unclear. The V gene lost 5 bases and the J gene lost 4 bases, with 12 bases spanning the gap. Germline V lookup: CDR1 KGHSH, CDR2 LQKENI. This CDR3 is built from 14 residues. The CDR3 region is CASSEDFAGNTIYF. DNA for the CDR3: TGTGCCAGCTCAGAGGATTTCGCGGGAAACACCATATATTTT.

The chain combines TRBV28 with TRBJ1-5; D gene uncertain. Germline V gives CDR1 MDHEN, CDR2 SYDVKM. The length of the CDR3 is 17 residues. Trimming shortened V by 11 bases and J by 5 bases, and 28 bases separated the two germline ends. As DNA, the CDR3 is TGTGCCGTACGGGCCTCTCGGGAACTGGTCGGCGATCAGCCCCAGCATTTT. Translated: CAVRASRELVGDQPQHF.

The V gene is TRBV11-2, the J gene TRBJ1-2; 10 bases map to TRBD1. The trim removed 5 bases at V and 6 bases at J, leaving 6 bases unmatched. This CDR3 is built from 14 residues. CDR1 is SGHAT and CDR2 is FQNNGV in the germline V gene. In DNA form, the CDR3 reads TGTGCCAGCAGCATCGGACAGGGGGGTGATGGCTACACCTTC. Encoded protein: CASSIGQGGDGYTF.

The V call is TRBV7-9, the J call TRBJ1-1; tentatively, D is TRBD1 (5 bases). The germline V gene has CDR1 SEHNR and CDR2 FQNEAQ (reference sequence). V lost 1 base to trimming and J lost 5 bases, with 11 bases between them. The CDR3 sequence is 14 residues long. CDR3: CASSLESTGTEAFF. The CDR3 DNA follows: TGTGCCAGCAGCTTAGAGTCTACAGGAACTGAAGCTTTCTTT.

This clone was seen more than once but under ten times. The V call is TRBV5-6, the J call TRBJ1-2; 8 bases line up with TRBD1. V shed 4 bases, J shed 5 bases, and the junction held 4 bases outside the gene matches. Per germline, CDR1 SGHDT and CDR2 YYEEEE. There are 13 residues in the CDR3. CDR3: CASSSQGAYGYTF. Written as DNA, the CDR3 is TGTGCCAGCAGCAGTCAGGGGGCGTATGGCTACACCTTC.

CDR3 in amino acids: CASSITDSYNEQFF. The DNA for the CDR3 is TGTGCCAGTAGCATAACTGACAGTTACAATGAGCAGTTCTTC. The chain employs TRBV19 and TRBJ2-1; TRBD1 is a possible D gene (5 bases). With 6 bases removed from V and 4 bases from J, the gap between germline ends came to 13 bases. The CDR3 contains 14 residues. Germline assignment: CDR1 LNHDA and CDR2 SQIVND (reference sequence).

The chain employs TRBV7-6 and TRBJ1-4, with D possibly TRBD1 on 6 matching bases. This CDR3 spans 14 amino acids. V lost 4 bases and J 2 bases, leaving 8 bases between the germline ends. Germline assignment: CDR1 SGHVS and CDR2 FNYEAQ. CDR3 region: CASSYRATNEKLFF. CDR3 in DNA: TGTGCCAGCAGCTACAGGGCTACTAATGAAAAACTGTTTTTT.

The chain employs TRBV10-3 and TRBJ1-1; the match to TRBD1 covers 9 bases. V lost 5 bases and J lost 5; bases outside the gene matches: 6. CDR3 length: 14 residues. Germline V CDR1 and CDR2: ENHRY, SYGVKD. The CDR3 sequence: CAISRGTGSTEAFF. DNA for the CDR3: TGTGCCATCAGTCGAGGGACAGGGTCAACTGAAGCTTTCTTT.

The chain couples TRBV5-6 to TRBJ1-5; TRBD1 matches at 7 bases. Germline V gene lookup returns CDR1 SGHDT and CDR2 YYEEEE. The length of the CDR3 is 14 residues. Trimming at V came to 0 bases and at J to 7 bases, leaving 4 bases not matched to a gene. The CDR3 loop reads CASSLGQGGQPQHF. The CDR3 DNA reads as TGTGCCAGCAGCTTGGGACAGGGTGGCCAGCCCCAGCATTTT.